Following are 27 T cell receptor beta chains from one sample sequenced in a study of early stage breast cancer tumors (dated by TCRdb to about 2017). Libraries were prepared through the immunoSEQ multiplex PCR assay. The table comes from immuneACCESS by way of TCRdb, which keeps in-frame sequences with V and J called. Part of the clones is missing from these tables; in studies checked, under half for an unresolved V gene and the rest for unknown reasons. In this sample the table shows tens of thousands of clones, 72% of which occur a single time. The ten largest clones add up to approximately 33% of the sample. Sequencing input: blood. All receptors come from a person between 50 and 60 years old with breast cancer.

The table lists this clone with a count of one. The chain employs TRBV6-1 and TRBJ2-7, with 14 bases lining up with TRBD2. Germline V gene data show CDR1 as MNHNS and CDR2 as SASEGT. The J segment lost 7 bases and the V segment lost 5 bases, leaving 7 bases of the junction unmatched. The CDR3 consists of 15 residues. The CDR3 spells CASSPPGLAGAEQYF. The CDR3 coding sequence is TGTGCCAGCAGTCCCCCGGGACTAGCGGGAGCTGAGCAGTACTTC.

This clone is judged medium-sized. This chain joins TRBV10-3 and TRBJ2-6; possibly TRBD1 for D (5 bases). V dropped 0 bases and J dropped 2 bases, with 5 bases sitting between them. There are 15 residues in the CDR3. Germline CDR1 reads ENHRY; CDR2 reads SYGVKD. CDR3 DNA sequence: TGTGCCATCAGTGAGTCAGGGGCTGGGGCCAACGTCCTGACTTTC. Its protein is CAISESGAGANVLTF.

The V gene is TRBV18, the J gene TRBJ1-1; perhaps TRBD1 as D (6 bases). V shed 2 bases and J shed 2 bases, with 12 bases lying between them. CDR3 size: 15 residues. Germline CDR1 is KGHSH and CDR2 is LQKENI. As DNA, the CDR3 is TGTGCCAGCTCACCAGACGGCAGGGGAAACACTGAAGCTTTCTTT. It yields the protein CASSPDGRGNTEAFF.

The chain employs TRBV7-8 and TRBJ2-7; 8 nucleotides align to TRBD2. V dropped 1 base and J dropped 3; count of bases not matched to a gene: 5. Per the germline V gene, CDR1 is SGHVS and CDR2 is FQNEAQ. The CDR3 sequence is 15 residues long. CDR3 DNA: TGTGCCAGCAGCTTAGGGGGGACTAGTAACTACGAGCAGTACTTC. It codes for CASSLGGTSNYEQYF.

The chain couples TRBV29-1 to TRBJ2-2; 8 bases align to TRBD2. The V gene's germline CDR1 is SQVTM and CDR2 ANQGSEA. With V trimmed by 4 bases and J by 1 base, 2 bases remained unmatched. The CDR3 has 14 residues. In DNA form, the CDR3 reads TGCAGCGTTGGGACTAGCCGGAACACCGGGGAGCTGTTTTTT. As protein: CSVGTSRNTGELFF.

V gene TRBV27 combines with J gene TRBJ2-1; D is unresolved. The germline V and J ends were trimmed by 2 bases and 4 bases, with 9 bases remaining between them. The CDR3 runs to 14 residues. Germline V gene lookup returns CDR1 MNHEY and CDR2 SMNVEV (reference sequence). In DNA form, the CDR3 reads TGTGCCAGCAGTTTAGGCCTACCTTACAATGAGCAGTTCTTC. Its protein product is CASSLGLPYNEQFF.

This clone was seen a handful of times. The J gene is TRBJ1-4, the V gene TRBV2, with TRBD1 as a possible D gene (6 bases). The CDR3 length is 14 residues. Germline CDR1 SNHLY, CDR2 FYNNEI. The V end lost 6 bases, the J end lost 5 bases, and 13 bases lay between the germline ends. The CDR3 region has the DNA TGTGCCAGCAGCCAGGGGTCCACAAATGAAAAACTGTTTTTT. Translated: CASSQGSTNEKLFF.

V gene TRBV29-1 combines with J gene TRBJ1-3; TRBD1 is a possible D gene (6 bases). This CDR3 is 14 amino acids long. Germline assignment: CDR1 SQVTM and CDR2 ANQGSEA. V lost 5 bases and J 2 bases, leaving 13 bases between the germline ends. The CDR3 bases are TGCAGCGTTCTCCCCCACAGGGCTGGAAACACCATATATTTT. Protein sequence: CSVLPHRAGNTIYF.

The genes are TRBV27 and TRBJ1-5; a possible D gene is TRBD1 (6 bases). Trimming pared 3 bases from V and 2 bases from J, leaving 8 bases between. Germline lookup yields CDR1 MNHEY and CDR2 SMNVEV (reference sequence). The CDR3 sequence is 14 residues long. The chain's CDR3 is CASSLAGGNQPQHF. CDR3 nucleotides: TGTGCCAGCAGTTTGGCAGGGGGCAATCAGCCCCAGCATTTT.

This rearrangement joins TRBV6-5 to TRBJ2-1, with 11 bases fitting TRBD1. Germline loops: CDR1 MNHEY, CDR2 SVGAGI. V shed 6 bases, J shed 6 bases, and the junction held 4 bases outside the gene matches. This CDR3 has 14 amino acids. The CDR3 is CASRTGTGGNEQFF. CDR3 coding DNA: TGTGCCAGCAGGACCGGGACAGGGGGCAATGAGCAGTTCTTC.

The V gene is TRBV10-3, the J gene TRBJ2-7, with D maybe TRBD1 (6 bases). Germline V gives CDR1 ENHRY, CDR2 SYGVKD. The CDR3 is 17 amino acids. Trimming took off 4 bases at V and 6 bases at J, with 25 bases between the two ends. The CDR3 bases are TGTGCCATCAGTGGGACCTCCGAGGGGGATAGGTACCTCGAGCAGTACTTC. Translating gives CAISGTSEGDRYLEQYF.

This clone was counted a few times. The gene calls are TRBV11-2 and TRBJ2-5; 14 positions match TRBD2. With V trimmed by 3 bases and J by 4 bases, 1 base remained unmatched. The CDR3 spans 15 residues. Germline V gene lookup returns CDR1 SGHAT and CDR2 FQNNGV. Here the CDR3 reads CASSFGLAGGETQYF. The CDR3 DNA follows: TGTGCCAGCAGCTTTGGACTAGCGGGAGGAGAGACCCAGTACTTC.

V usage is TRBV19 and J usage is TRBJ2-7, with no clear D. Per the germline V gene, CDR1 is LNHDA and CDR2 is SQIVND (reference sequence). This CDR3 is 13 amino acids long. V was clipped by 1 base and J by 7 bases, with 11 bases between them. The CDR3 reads CASSIAPKGEQYF. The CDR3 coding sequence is TGTGCCAGTAGTATAGCCCCAAAGGGAGAGCAGTACTTC. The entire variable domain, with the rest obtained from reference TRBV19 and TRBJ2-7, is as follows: DGGITQSPKYLFRKEGQNVTLSCEQNLNHDAMYWYRQDPGQGLRLIYYSQIVNDFQKGDIAEGYSVSREKKESFPLTVTSAQKNPTAFYLCASSIAPKGEQYFGPGTRLTVT.

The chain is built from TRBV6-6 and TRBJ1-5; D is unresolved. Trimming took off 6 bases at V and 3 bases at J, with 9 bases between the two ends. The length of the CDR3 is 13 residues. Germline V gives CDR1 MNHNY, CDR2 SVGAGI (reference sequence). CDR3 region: CASRKADNQPQHF. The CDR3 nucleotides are TGTGCCAGCAGGAAGGCAGACAATCAGCCCCAGCATTTT.

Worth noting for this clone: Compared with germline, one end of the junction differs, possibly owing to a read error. The CDR3 protein is CASSPPHAF. DNA for the CDR3: TGTGCCAGCTCACCCCCCCATGCCTTC. The gene calls are TRBV18 and TRBJ1-2; D is uncertain. Germline lookup yields CDR1 KGHSH and CDR2 LQKENI. The CDR3 has 9 amino acids.

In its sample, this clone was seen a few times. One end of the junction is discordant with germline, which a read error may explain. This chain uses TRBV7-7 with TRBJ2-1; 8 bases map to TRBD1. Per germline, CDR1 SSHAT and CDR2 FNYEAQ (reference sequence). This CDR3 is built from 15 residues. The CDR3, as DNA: TGTGCTAGCAGCTTAGGGGGACAGGTCAACAATGAGCAGTTCTTC. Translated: CASSLGGQVNNEQFF. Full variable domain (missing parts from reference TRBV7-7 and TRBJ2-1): GAGVSQSPRYKVTKRGQDVTLRCDPISSHATLYWYQQALGQGPEFLTYFNYEAQPDKSGLPSDRFSAERPEGSISTLTIQRTEQRDSAMYRCASSLGGQVNNEQFFGPGTRLTVL.

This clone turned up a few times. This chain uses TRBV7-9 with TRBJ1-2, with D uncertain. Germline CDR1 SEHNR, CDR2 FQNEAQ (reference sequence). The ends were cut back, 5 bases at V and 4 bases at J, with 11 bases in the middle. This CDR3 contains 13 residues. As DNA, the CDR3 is TGTGCCAGCAGCCGTGGTGGGGTCTATGGCTACACCTTC. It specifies CASSRGGVYGYTF.

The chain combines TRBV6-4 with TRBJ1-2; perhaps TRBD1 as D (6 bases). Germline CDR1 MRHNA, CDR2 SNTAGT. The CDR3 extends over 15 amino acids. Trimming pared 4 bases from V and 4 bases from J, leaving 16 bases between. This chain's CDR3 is CASSAEQGRGYGYTF. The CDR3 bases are TGTGCCAGCAGTGCCGAACAGGGTCGGGGCTATGGCTACACCTTC.

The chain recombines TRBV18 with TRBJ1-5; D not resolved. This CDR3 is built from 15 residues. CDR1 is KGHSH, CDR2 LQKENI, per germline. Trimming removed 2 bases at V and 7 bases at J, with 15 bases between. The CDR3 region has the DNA TGTGCCAGCTCACCAGCTGCCCCGGCAGGCCAGCCCCAGCATTTT. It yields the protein CASSPAAPAGQPQHF.

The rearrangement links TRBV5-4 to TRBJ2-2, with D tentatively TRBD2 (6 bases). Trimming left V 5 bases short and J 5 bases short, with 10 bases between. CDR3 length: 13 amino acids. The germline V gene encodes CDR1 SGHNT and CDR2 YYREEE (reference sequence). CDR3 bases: TGTGCCAGCAGTGGTGGGGGGACCGGGGAGCTGTTTTTT. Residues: CASSGGGTGELFF.

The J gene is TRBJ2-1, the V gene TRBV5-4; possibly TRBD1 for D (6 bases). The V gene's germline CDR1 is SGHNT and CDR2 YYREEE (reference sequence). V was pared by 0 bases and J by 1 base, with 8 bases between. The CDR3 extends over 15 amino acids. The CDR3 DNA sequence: TGTGCCAGCAGCTTGGGGACAGATTCCTACAATGAGCAGTTCTTC. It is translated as CASSLGTDSYNEQFF.

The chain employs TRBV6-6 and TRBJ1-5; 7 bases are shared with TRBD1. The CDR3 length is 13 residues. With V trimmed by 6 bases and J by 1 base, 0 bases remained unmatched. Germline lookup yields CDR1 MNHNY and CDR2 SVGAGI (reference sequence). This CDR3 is CASRTGSNQPQHF. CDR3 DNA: TGTGCCAGCAGGACAGGGAGCAATCAGCCCCAGCATTTT.

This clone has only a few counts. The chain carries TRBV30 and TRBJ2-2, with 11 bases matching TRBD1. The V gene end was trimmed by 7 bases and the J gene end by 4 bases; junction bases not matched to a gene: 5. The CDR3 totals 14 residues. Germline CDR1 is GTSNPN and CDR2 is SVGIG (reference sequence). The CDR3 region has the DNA TGTGCCTTACGGACAGGGGGCGTCACCGGGGAGCTGTTTTTT. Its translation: CALRTGGVTGELFF.

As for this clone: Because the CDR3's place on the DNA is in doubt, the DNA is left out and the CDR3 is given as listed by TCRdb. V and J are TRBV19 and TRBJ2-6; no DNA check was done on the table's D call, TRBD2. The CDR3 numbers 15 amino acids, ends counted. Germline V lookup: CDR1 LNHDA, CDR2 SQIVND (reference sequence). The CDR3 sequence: CASTSGGSGANVLTF.

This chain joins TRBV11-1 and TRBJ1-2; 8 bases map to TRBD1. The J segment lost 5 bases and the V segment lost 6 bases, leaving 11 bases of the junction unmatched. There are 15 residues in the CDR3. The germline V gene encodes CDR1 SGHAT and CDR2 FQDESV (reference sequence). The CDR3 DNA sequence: TGTGCCAGCAGTCCCGGGACAGGAAAACATTATGGCTACACCTTC. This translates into CASSPGTGKHYGYTF.

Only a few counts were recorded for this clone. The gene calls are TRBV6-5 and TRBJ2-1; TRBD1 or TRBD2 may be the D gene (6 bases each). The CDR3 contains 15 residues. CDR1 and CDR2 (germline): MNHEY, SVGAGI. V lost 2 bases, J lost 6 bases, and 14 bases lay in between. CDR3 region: CASSYRGEFSNEQFF. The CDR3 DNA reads TGTGCCAGCAGTTACAGGGGGGAGTTTTCCAATGAGCAGTTCTTC.

CDR3 loop: CASSARLGTLSTDTQYF. The CDR3 coding sequence is TGTGCCAGCAGCGCAAGGTTGGGGACGCTCAGCACAGATACGCAGTATTTT. The chain employs TRBV5-6 and TRBJ2-3; the D gene could be TRBD1 or TRBD2 (5 bases each). Deletions cut 4 bases from V and 0 bases from J, with 18 bases between. This CDR3 contains 17 residues. CDR1 is SGHDT and CDR2 is YYEEEE in the germline V gene.